The next 30 T cell receptor beta chains were all read from a single sample in a study of blood T cell repertoires in COVID-19. The method was immunoSEQ multiplex PCR; TCRdb's version includes in-frame clones alone and lacks a portion of them. The table records under 200,000 clones, roughly 80% of them present only once. Material: PBMCs or T cells enriched from blood (not recorded which). The receptors were gathered from a man between 50 and 59 years old who had recovered from COVID-19.

This sequence joins TRBV5-1 and TRBJ1-2; 8 nucleotides line up with TRBD1. V was pared by 3 bases and J by 8 bases, with 15 bases of the junction left unmatched. The CDR3 sequence is 16 residues long. Germline CDR1 reads SGHRS; CDR2 reads YFSETQ. The CDR3 sequence: CASSSVIRTGKEGYTF. DNA for the CDR3: TGCGCCAGCAGCTCGGTCATTAGGACAGGGAAGGAAGGCTACACCTTC.

This rearrangement joins TRBV18 to TRBJ1-4; 7 bases are a match to TRBD1. The germline V gene has CDR1 KGHSH and CDR2 LQKENI. V lost 6 bases, J lost 4 bases, and 5 bases stayed unmatched. This CDR3 comprises 14 residues. The CDR3, as DNA: TGTGCCAGCTCTCCGGGACAGAATAATGAAAAACTGTTTTTT. Translated: CASSPGQNNEKLFF.

Only a few counts were recorded for this clone. The chain employs TRBV30 and TRBJ1-5; D remains ambiguous. The length of the CDR3 is 13 residues. Trimming removed 2 bases from V and 4 bases from J, with 9 bases in between. Germline V gives CDR1 GTSNPN, CDR2 SVGIG (reference sequence). The CDR3 is CAWSTRENQPQHF. The CDR3 DNA is TGTGCCTGGAGTACGCGAGAAAATCAGCCCCAGCATTTT.

V gene TRBV7-3 combines with J gene TRBJ2-1, with D perhaps TRBD1 (6 bases). V shed 0 bases and J shed 9 bases, with 12 bases lying between them. Germline V gene sequence: CDR1 SGHTA, CDR2 FQGTGA. The CDR3 totals 14 residues. CDR3 coding DNA: TGTGCCAGCAGCTTAACTCTACAGGGCGGTGAGCAGTTCTTC. Its translation: CASSLTLQGGEQFF.

The table lists this clone with a count of one. The rearrangement uses TRBV7-8 and TRBJ1-2, with no clear D. V shed 1 base and J shed 4 bases, with 16 bases lying between them. There are 16 residues in the CDR3. Germline values: CDR1 SGHVS, CDR2 FQNEAQ. The CDR3 DNA is TGTGCCAGCAGCTTAGTAAGAGGGAAGGGTAGCTATGGCTACACCTTC. It translates to CASSLVRGKGSYGYTF.

The rearrangement uses TRBV29-1 and TRBJ1-2; a possible D gene is TRBD1 (6 bases). The V gene's germline CDR1 is SQVTM and CDR2 ANQGSEA. The ends were cut back, 3 bases at V and 6 bases at J, with 11 bases in the middle. The CDR3 is made up of 12 amino acids. This CDR3 is CSVDHSGDGYTF. CDR3 coding DNA: TGCAGCGTTGATCACTCAGGGGATGGCTACACCTTC.

This rearrangement joins TRBV7-9 to TRBJ2-5; TRBD1 matches 8 bases. The CDR3 totals 18 residues. Per the germline V gene, CDR1 is SEHNR and CDR2 is FQNEAQ (reference sequence). The V segment lost 4 bases and the J segment 5 bases; nucleotides outside the gene matches: 18. This CDR3 reads CASSSAGGFRGGLETQYF. The CDR3 nucleotides read TGTGCCAGCAGCTCAGCAGGGGGCTTCCGTGGCGGTTTGGAGACCCAGTACTTC.

This clone was picked up one time. V gene TRBV6-1 combines with J gene TRBJ1-1; D is undetermined. V lost 3 bases, J lost 0 bases, and 5 bases lay in between. The CDR3 runs 13 residues. Germline lookup yields CDR1 MNHNS and CDR2 SASEGT. This chain's CDR3 is CASSDGMNTEAFF. CDR3 coding DNA: TGTGCCAGCAGTGACGGTATGAACACTGAAGCTTTCTTT.

This sequence joins TRBV4-2 and TRBJ1-2, with D perhaps TRBD1 (6 bases). This CDR3 has 14 residues. V was cut by 11 bases and J by 1 base, with 17 bases left in between. CDR1 and CDR2 (germline): LGHNA, YNFKEQ. DNA of the CDR3: TGTGCCTCCGCGACTGGACAGAGTAACTATGGCTACACCTTC. This encodes CASATGQSNYGYTF.

The chain uses TRBV15 and TRBJ1-1, with D possibly matching TRBD1 (5 bases). The germline V gene has CDR1 LNHNV and CDR2 YYDKDF (reference sequence). The CDR3 has 14 amino acids. Trimming took 1 base from V and 2 from J, leaving 8 bases between them. The CDR3 loop reads CATSRVQDNTEAFF. The CDR3 nucleotides are TGTGCCACCAGCAGAGTACAGGATAACACTGAAGCTTTCTTT.

The chain has TRBV27 and TRBJ2-7; D possibly corresponds to TRBD1 (6 bases). This CDR3 region has 13 residues. Trimming took 2 bases from V and 4 from J, leaving 9 bases between them. CDR1 is MNHEY, CDR2 SMNVEV, per germline (reference sequence). For the CDR3, the DNA is TGTGCCAGCAGTTTAGGGACACTTTACGAGCAGTACTTC. It translates to CASSLGTLYEQYF.

CDR3 bases: TGTGCCAGCAGTGAATTGACTGGAGATACGCAGTATTTT. It yields the protein CASSELTGDTQYF. V and J are TRBV25-1 and TRBJ2-3; no definite D call. Trimming stripped 1 base from V and 5 bases from J, with 7 bases between. Germline values: CDR1 MGHDK, CDR2 SYGVNS. The CDR3 runs 13 residues.

The chain recombines TRBV3-1 (or the pseudogene TRBV3-2) with TRBJ2-3, with D maybe TRBD2 (6 bases). Trimming stripped 1 base from V and 3 bases from J, with 14 bases between. The CDR3 has 16 residues. CDR1 is LGHDT, CDR2 YNNKEL, per germline (reference sequence). CDR3 loop: CASSQVTGVRTDTQYF. The CDR3 DNA follows: TGTGCCAGCAGCCAAGTGACGGGGGTGCGAACAGATACGCAGTATTTT.

The chain links TRBV18 to TRBJ1-1, with D possibly TRBD1 on 6 matching bases. Germline V lookup: CDR1 KGHSH, CDR2 LQKENI. Deletions cut 6 bases from V and 4 bases from J, with 12 bases between. The CDR3 covers 13 residues. DNA for the CDR3: TGTGCCAGCTCGCGGACAGAGACCACTGAAGCTTTCTTT. This encodes CASSRTETTEAFF.

The rearrangement uses TRBV18 and TRBJ1-2, with D perhaps matching TRBD1 (5 bases). The CDR3 loop spans 12 amino acids. The germline V gene encodes CDR1 KGHSH and CDR2 LQKENI. Trimming removed 0 bases at V and 8 bases at J, with 7 bases between. DNA for the CDR3: TGTGCCAGCTCACCACCAGACAGAGGCTACACCTTC. This translates into CASSPPDRGYTF.

A word on this clone: This sample includes further DNA sequences coding for the same CDR3. The rearrangement uses TRBV12-3 or TRBV12-4 and TRBJ1-1; tentative D call: TRBD1 (6 bases). This CDR3 has 13 residues. Deletions cut 5 bases from V and 5 bases from J, with 12 bases between. The CDR3 reads CASSPGVRTEAFF. The CDR3 bases are TGTGCCAGCAGTCCAGGGGTGAGGACTGAAGCTTTCTTT.

The rearrangement links TRBV5-5 to TRBJ2-2; D is possibly TRBD1 (6 bases). Germline CDR1 is SGHKS and CDR2 is YYEKEE (reference sequence). The CDR3 sequence is 14 residues long. V gave up 6 bases and J gave up 1 base, with 10 bases separating them. CDR3 loop: CASKRGLNTGELFF. CDR3 sequence (DNA): TGTGCCAGCAAGAGGGGGTTGAACACCGGGGAGCTGTTTTTT.

The rearrangement joins TRBV30 to TRBJ1-5; 7 bases match TRBD1. V trimming: 0 bases; J trimming: 6 bases; junction bases outside the gene matches: 2. Looked up from germline, CDR1 is GTSNPN and CDR2 is SVGIG (reference sequence). The CDR3 length is 13 residues. This chain's CDR3 is CAWSVNRGQPQHF. The CDR3 DNA reads as TGTGCCTGGAGTGTAAACAGGGGTCAGCCCCAGCATTTT.

This sequence joins TRBV10-3 and TRBJ1-5, with a possible D match to TRBD1 (5 bases). Germline V gene lookup returns CDR1 ENHRY and CDR2 SYGVKD. Trimming stripped 3 bases from V and 4 bases from J, with 10 bases between. The CDR3 has 14 residues. The CDR3 DNA reads TGTGCCATCAGTGAAAGGGGTTCGAATCAGCCCCAGCATTTT. Its protein product is CAISERGSNQPQHF.

V gene TRBV4-3 combines with J gene TRBJ1-6, with D unclear. The CDR3 is 14 amino acids. Looked up from germline, CDR1 is LGHNA and CDR2 is YSLEER. Deletions cut 2 bases from V and 6 bases from J, with 8 bases between. As DNA, the CDR3 is TGCGCCAGCAGCCAAACGGCGGGTAATTCACCCCTCCACTTT. This encodes CASSQTAGNSPLHF.

The count of this clone is one. V and J are TRBV6-4 and TRBJ2-1, with 8 bases aligning to TRBD1. Germline trimming cut 0 bases from V and 4 bases from J; bases unmatched to any gene: 2. Per the germline V gene, CDR1 is MRHNA and CDR2 is SNTAGT. This CDR3 is built from 15 residues. CDR3 nucleotides: TGTGCCAGCAGTGACTCGACAGGGGAGTACAATGAGCAGTTCTTC. It is translated as CASSDSTGEYNEQFF.

This chain connects TRBV5-1 to TRBJ2-1, with TRBD1 matching over 8 bases. Trimming at V came to 2 bases and at J to 3 bases, leaving 4 bases not matched to a gene. Germline V gives CDR1 SGHRS, CDR2 YFSETQ. This CDR3 comprises 15 residues. CDR3 sequence (DNA): TGCGCCAGCAGCTTTCCGGACAGGGACTACAATGAGCAGTTCTTC. Protein sequence: CASSFPDRDYNEQFF. Together with reference TRBV5-1 and TRBJ2-1, the CDR3 gives the full variable domain: KAGVTQTPRYLIKTRGQQVTLSCSPISGHRSVSWYQQTPGQGLQFLFEYFSETQRNKGNFPGRFSGRQFSNSRSEMNVSTLELGDSALYLCASSFPDRDYNEQFFGPGTRLTVL.

The rearrangement links TRBV4-1 to TRBJ2-2; D is perhaps TRBD1 (5 bases). The CDR3 is 16 residues long. CDR1 and CDR2 (germline): MGHRA, YSYEKL. V dropped 0 bases and J dropped 4 bases, with 12 bases sitting between them. CDR3 region: CASSQDLAGRTGELFF. CDR3 DNA: TGCGCCAGCAGCCAAGACCTCGCAGGGCGCACCGGGGAGCTGTTTTTT.

The CDR3 DNA is TGTGCCAGCATTAAGGACAGGTCCTATAATTCACCCCTCCACTTT. Protein sequence: CASIKDRSYNSPLHF. The genes are TRBV6-5 and TRBJ1-6; 7 bases are a match to TRBD1. Losses at the gene ends were 7 bases for V and 1 base for J; bases not matched to a gene: 4. The CDR3 is 15 amino acids. CDR1 is MNHEY and CDR2 is SVGAGI in the germline V gene.

The J gene is TRBJ2-5, the V gene TRBV30, with 7 positions matching TRBD2. Per the germline V gene, CDR1 is GTSNPN and CDR2 is SVGIG (reference sequence). The CDR3 consists of 14 residues. The V gene end was trimmed by 4 bases and the J gene end by 5 bases; junction bases not matched to a gene: 10. CDR3 loop: CAWTLRSGGETQYF. The CDR3 DNA follows: TGTGCCTGGACTCTAAGGTCCGGGGGGGAGACCCAGTACTTC.

In its sample, this clone was seen a few times. The chain couples TRBV6-5 to TRBJ1-2; D possibly corresponds to TRBD1 (5 bases). The CDR3 has 14 amino acids. Per germline, CDR1 MNHEY and CDR2 SVGAGI. V shed 2 bases and J shed 5 bases, with 12 bases lying between them. The CDR3 coding sequence is TGTGCCAGCAGTTACCGAGATCAGGGATATGGCTACACCTTC. Its protein is CASSYRDQGYGYTF.

The V call is TRBV5-1, the J call TRBJ2-3, with 7 bases lining up with TRBD1. Germline values: CDR1 SGHRS, CDR2 YFSETQ. The ends lost 0 bases at V and 7 bases at J; junction bases unmatched: 11. There are 16 residues in the CDR3. The CDR3 region is CASSLDGQVFLNTQYF. In DNA, the CDR3 is TGCGCCAGCAGCTTGGATGGACAGGTGTTTTTGAATACGCAGTATTTT.

V usage is TRBV9 and J usage is TRBJ2-2; TRBD1 might be the D (5 bases). V dropped 0 bases and J dropped 5 bases, with 8 bases sitting between them. Germline-derived CDR1 and CDR2 are SGDLS and YYNGEE. CDR3 length equals 14 residues. In DNA, the CDR3 is TGTGCCAGCAGCGTAGGGCAGGGAACCGGGGAGCTGTTTTTT. Residues: CASSVGQGTGELFF. Combining the CDR3 with reference TRBV9 and TRBJ2-2 gives the whole variable domain DSGVTQTPKHLITATGQRVTLRCSPRSGDLSVYWYQQSLDQGLQFLIQYYNGEERAKGNILERFSAQQFPDLHSELNLSSLELGDSALYFCASSVGQGTGELFFGEGSRLTVL.

V is TRBV5-1 and J is TRBJ2-1; 8 bases fit TRBD1. The V gene end was trimmed by 1 base and the J gene end by 7 bases; junction bases not matched to a gene: 13. This CDR3 is built from 17 residues. Per the germline V gene, CDR1 is SGHRS and CDR2 is YFSETQ. CDR3: CASSLMPDRGRSNEQFF. Here the CDR3 DNA reads TGCGCCAGCAGCTTGATGCCAGACAGGGGACGATCAAATGAGCAGTTCTTC.

V gene TRBV7-9 combines with J gene TRBJ2-7; 9 bases match TRBD2. In germline, CDR1 is SEHNR, CDR2 FQNEAQ (reference sequence). V shed 5 bases, J shed 4 bases, and the junction held 9 bases outside the gene matches. The CDR3 totals 15 residues. CDR3 sequence reads: CASSPRLAARYEQYF. The CDR3 coding sequence is TGTGCCAGCAGCCCCAGACTAGCGGCGCGTTACGAGCAGTACTTC.